This TCR beta chain was identified in a study of read filtering for tumor transcriptome and immune sequencing (dated by TCRdb to 2020 to 2021). For the wider study: The cohort consisted of approximately 16 male and over twelve female patients, with a mean age of roughly 67 years and an age range of about 47 to 90. By revised international staging, about 8 patients were R-ISS I, under 20 were R-ISS II and about seven were R-ISS III. After DNase treatment, whole-transcriptome libraries were prepared with the TruSeq RNA Access Library Prep Kit. Per sample, about 4.05 to 10.27 million TCR-region mapped reads were obtained with IR-seq, compared with only about 80 to 1273 with RNA-seq. Using the same bone marrow samples, the study ran both targeted immune repertoire sequencing and bulk whole-transcriptome sequencing and then compared the TCR repertoires from each method. A main aim was a read-filtering strategy for immune repertoire data, specifically whether clonotypes supported by a single read should be removed. What the study reported, not specific to this receptor: Single-read clonotypes made up about 80% of clonotypes but only 3% to 4.5% of total reads in IR-seq, compared with approximately 70% of clonotypes and 44.6% of reads in RNA-seq. IR-seq captured clonotypes at much higher depth and more reliably than RNA-seq, and smaller IR-seq throughput sufficed to identify most shared clonotypes. The correlation between IR-seq and RNA-seq shared clonotype proportions was increased by removal of single-read clonotypes. The sorted CD138-negative fraction was composed of a mixed bone marrow immune population rather than of purified T cells.

TCR libraries were built from 400 ng RNA with the Immunoverse kit, using molecular barcoded adaptors covering alpha/delta and beta/gamma chains. TCR library preparation used the same RNA that went into transcriptome sequencing. TCR libraries were sequenced on an Illumina HiSeq 4000 with 2 x 150 cycles. The paper's data handling went like this. TCR reads were aligned to human V, D, J and C references and assembled into CDR3 clonotypes with MiXCR, including quality filtering and error correction. The tcR package in R was used for analysis of clonotype counts and gene usage diversity. Raw mapping reads were checked after the RNA-seq reads had been mapped by STAR aligner version 2.5.3a onto the human GRCh37 genome. To test how sequencing depth affected the clonotypes detected, IR-seq fastq files were randomly downsampled with Seqtk 1.3. Using fastp trimming at Q25 and MiXCR clonotype assembly, TCRdb reanalyzed the public sequencing data and kept in-frame beta chains. Each entry merges the rows of one CDR3 protein and shows their most common DNA and genes. Clone size and V and J calls follow TCRdb, not the original study. The sample includes 35,000 to 40,000 distinct CDR3 sequences, with around 15% observed a single time. Around 20% of the sample lies in the top ten.

This clonotype was seen repeatedly, ten times or more. No cognate antigen has been identified for it. The sample holds no much larger clone one base away, and base qualities are not on file. After removal of 5 bases from V and 1 base from J, the junction retains 6 bases not matched to a gene. The germline V gene yields SGHVS for CDR1 and FNYEAQ for CDR2. The CDR3 spans 16 residues, from the cysteine through the phenylalanine. The CDR3 DNA has 48 bases and is translated from base 1. Bone marrow was sampled from every patient at the time of active disease. Ficoll-Hypaque density gradient centrifugation was used to isolate bone marrow mononuclear cells. CD138-negative cells were obtained by negative selection after labeling with CD138 magnetic microbeads on a MACS separator, removing myeloma plasma cells. Purity of the isolated cells was checked by flow cytometry on an Attune NxT using CD138 antibodies. Total RNA was extracted using TRIzol reagent and was quantified on a NanoDrop spectrophotometer. Paired RNA-seq and IR-seq were performed on the CD138-negative bone marrow sample of each patient.

The source of this sequence is a donor at least 40 years old with multiple myeloma. Sequencing was performed on a population of CD138-negative cells sorted from bone marrow. The cell subset or site label of this sample denotes: bone marrow mononuclear cells depleted of CD138+ plasma/myeloma cells by negative magnetic selection. The rearranged chain carries TRBV7-6 and TRBJ2-3; 10 central nucleotides agree with TRBD2. The nucleotide sequence reads as follows: TGTGCCAGCAGCCCTCTACTAGCGGGGCGCACAGATACGCAGTATTTT. The translation is CASSPLLAGRTDTQYF.